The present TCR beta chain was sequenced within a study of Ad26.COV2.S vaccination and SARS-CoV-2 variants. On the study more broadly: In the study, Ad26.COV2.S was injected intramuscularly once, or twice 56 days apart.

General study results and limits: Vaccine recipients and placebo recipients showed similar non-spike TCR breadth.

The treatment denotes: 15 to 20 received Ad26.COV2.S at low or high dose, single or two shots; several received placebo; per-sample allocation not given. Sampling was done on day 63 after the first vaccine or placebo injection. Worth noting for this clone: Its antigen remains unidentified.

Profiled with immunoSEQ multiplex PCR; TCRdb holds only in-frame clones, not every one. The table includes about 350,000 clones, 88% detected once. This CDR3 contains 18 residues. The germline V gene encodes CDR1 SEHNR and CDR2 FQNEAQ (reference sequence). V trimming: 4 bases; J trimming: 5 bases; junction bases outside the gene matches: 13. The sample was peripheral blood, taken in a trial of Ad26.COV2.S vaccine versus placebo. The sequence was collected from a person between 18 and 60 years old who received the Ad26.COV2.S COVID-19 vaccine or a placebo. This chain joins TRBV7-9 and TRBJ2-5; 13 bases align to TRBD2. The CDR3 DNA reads TGTGCCAGCAGCTCCGGACTAGCGGGGGTCCCGCCTCAGGAGACCCAGTACTTC. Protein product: CASSSGLAGVPPQETQYF.